One TCR beta chain is described in this entry. This clone came up a few times. There is no known antigen for this receptor. Per-base qualities were not stored, and no clone one base away is much larger. This sample was included in a study of blood T cell repertoires in COVID-19 (dated by TCRdb to 2018 to 2020). At the level of the whole study: Samples covering the acute and convalescent phases of COVID-19 were provided by collaborators in the United States, Italy and Spain. The material from the prospective study consisted of cDNA or gDNA derived from T cells, B-cell-depleted T cells, or PBMCs. The dataset comprised deeply sampled blood TCRbeta repertoires from subjects exposed to, actively infected with, or recovered from COVID-19. The repertoires were released in a freely available public database meant as a resource for research on the immune response to SARS-CoV-2. The samples were drawn from the first 160 participants of the ongoing ImmuneRACE study and from some 1,300 subjects provided by 6 global collaborators. Sample metadata almost always included a de-identified subject ID, COVID-19 status, age in years and sex. Where HLA class I and class II types were available, the types were taken from metadata supplied by the sample provider, not from assay-based typing. Study-wide conclusions, independent of this receptor: How much clinical and demographic metadata was included differed by source and by participant, and the metadata was provided uncurated.

The immunoSEQ Assay, a bias-controlled multiplex PCR, was used to amplify TCRbeta CDR3 regions from genomic DNA. The authors' pipeline ran thus. The number of nucleated cells in each sample was estimated by amplification of reference gene primers within the assay. To quantify the absolute abundance of each unique TCRbeta CDR3 rearrangement, sequence reads were collapsed and filtered. Productive Simpson clonality was computed per sample as the square root of Simpson's diversity index over productive rearrangements. TCRdb provides this immuneACCESS table in a form limited to in-frame rearrangements. Some clones are lacking; in checked studies, under half of them reflect an unresolved V gene, and why the rest are absent is not known. The V and J calls and clone size come from that table; D and trimming were worked out from the DNA. Within this sample are 100,000 to 150,000 clones, with around 88% of them counted one time only. Roughly 0.94% of the sample is in the top ten clones.

From its cysteine to its phenylalanine, the CDR3 spans 15 amino acids. Of the read, only the CDR3 DNA is kept; its 45 bases are in frame from base 1. CDR1 and CDR2 are read off the germline V gene (reference sequence) as SGHKS and YYEKEE. V was cut back by 0 bases and J by 10 bases, leaving a gap of 17 bases between them. Each collaborating institution followed its own protocols to collect whole blood in K2EDTA tubes. For TCRbeta analysis, collaborators shipped samples as frozen whole blood, isolated PBMCs, or DNA extracted from either of those sample types. The TCR comes from a woman aged 45-60 years with active or convalescent COVID-19. Sequences were obtained from peripheral blood. The chain is assembled from TRBV5-5 and TRBJ1-3; a weak D assignment points to TRBD1 (6 bases agree). The nucleotides are TGTGCCAGCAGCTTGGCCACAGGGCTTTCAGAGACCATATATTTT. This translates into CASSLATGLSETIYF.